This T cell receptor (beta chain) was sequenced in a study of CD8 T cells in ankylosing spondylitis. Per the germline V gene, CDR1 is MGHDK and CDR2 is SYGVNS. V shed 5 bases and J 3 bases; nucleotides not matched to a gene: 4. This CDR3 is 14 amino acids long. The sample holds many counts of this clonotype. Its antigen is unidentified. Researchers built TCR beta libraries using quantitative 5'-RACE with molecular barcodes. TCRdb redid the calling of the 5' RACE reads with MiXCR, one entry per CDR3 protein. The repertoire holds 150,000 to 200,000 distinct CDR3 sequences, 9.5% to 13% seen once, with almost 30% in the top ten. Study-wide results and limits: Disease-linked clones, CD8+, were relatively rare in peripheral blood. Reported data indicate significant enrichment of disease-linked clones within matched ankylosing spondylitis synovial fluid. Some motif variants had been reported before (in reactive arthritis synovial fluid and blood).

Sequencing was performed on blood, either unsorted or a sorted T cell fraction (not recorded which). The source is a male donor with ankylosing spondylitis or in good health (not recorded which). The chain couples TRBV25-1 to TRBJ2-3; 8 bases line up with TRBD1. In DNA, the CDR3 is TGTGCCAGCAGTCCGGACAGGGAAACAGATACGCAGTATTTT. It codes for CASSPDRETDTQYF.